This T cell receptor (beta chain) originates from a study of neoadjuvant anti-PD-1 for oral cavity cancer. Study-wide background: Around day 43, patients without progression received a fourth nivolumab dose before surgery.

The protocol was immunoSEQ multiplex PCR, while the TCRdb copy is restricted to in-frame clones and leaves out a portion. The table includes thousands of clones, over 35% detected once. Cohort: HPV-negative, locally advanced oral cavity squamous cell carcinoma patients. Note on this clone: What it binds is unknown.

Study-level points and caveats: TCR analyses covered only a few patients per response group. Post-treatment tumors with larger preexisting clones showed more shrinkage.

Source: tumor tissue, taken before nivolumab (anti-PD-1) treatment. The TCR sequence derives from a person aged 40 to 85 with oral cavity squamous cell carcinoma.

The CDR3 nucleotides read TGTGCCAGCTCACCGACAGGGGACCATGAGCAGTTCTTC. This translates into CASSPTGDHEQFF. The rearrangement links TRBV18 to TRBJ2-1, with TRBD1 identical over 8 bases. Germline trimming cut 3 bases from V and 8 bases from J; bases unmatched to any gene: 3. The CDR3 totals 13 residues. Germline V gene data show CDR1 as KGHSH and CDR2 as LQKENI.